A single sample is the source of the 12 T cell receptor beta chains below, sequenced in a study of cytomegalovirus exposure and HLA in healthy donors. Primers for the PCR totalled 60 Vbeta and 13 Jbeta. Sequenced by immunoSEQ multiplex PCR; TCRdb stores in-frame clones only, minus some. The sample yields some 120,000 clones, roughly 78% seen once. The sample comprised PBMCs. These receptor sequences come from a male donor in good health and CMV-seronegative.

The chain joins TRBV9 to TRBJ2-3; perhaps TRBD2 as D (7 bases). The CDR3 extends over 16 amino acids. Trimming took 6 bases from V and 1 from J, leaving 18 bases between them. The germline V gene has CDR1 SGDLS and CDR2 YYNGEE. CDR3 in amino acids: CASTPTLGGRTDTQYF. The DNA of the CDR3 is TGTGCCAGCACCCCCACTCTCGGGGGGCGCACAGATACGCAGTATTTT.

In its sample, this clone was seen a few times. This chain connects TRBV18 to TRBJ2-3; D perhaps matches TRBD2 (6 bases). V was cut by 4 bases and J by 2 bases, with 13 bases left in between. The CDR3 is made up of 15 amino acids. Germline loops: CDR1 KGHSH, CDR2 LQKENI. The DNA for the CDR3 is TGTGCCAGCTCACTAGGAGGGTCCTTCACAGATACGCAGTATTTT. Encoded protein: CASSLGGSFTDTQYF.

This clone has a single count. The CDR3: CASSITPRIWNTGELFF. The CDR3 DNA is TGTGCCAGTAGTATTACCCCGCGCATCTGGAACACCGGGGAGCTGTTTTTT. J is TRBJ2-2 and V is TRBV19, with D hard to call. Germline CDR1 LNHDA, CDR2 SQIVND (reference sequence). This CDR3 spans 17 amino acids. Trimming left V 3 bases short and J 1 base short, with 15 bases between. Variable domain in full (rest from reference TRBV19 and TRBJ2-2): DGGITQSPKYLFRKEGQNVTLSCEQNLNHDAMYWYRQDPGQGLRLIYYSQIVNDFQKGDIAEGYSVSREKKESFPLTVTSAQKNPTAFYLCASSITPRIWNTGELFFGEGSRLTVL.

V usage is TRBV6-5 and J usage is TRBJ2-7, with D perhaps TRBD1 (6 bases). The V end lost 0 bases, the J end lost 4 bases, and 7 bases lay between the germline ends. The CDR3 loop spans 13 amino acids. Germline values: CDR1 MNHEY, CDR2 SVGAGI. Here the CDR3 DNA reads TGTGCCAGCAGTTACTCAGGACAGTACGAGCAGTACTTC. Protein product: CASSYSGQYEQYF.

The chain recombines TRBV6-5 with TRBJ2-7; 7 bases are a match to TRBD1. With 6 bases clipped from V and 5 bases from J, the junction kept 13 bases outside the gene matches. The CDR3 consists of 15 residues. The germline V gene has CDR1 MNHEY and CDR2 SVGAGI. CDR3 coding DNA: TGTGCCAGCAGACCCGACCCGACAGGGTCCCACGAGCAGTACTTC. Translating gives CASRPDPTGSHEQYF.

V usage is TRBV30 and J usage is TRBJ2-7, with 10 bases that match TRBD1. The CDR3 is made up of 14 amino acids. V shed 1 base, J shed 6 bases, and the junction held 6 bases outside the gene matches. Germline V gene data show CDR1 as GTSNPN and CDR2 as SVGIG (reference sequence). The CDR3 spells CAWSGRDRGAEQYF. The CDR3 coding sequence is TGTGCCTGGAGTGGCCGGGACAGGGGTGCCGAGCAGTACTTC.

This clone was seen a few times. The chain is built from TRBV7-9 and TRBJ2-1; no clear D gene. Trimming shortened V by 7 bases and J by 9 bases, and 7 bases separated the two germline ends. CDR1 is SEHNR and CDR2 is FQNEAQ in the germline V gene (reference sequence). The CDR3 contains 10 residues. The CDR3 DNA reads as TGTGCCAGCATGGGCGTTGAGCAGTTCTTC. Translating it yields CASMGVEQFF.

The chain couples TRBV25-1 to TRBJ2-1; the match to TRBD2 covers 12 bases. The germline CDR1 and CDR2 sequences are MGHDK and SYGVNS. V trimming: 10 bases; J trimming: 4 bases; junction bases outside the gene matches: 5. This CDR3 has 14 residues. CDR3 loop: CAIETSGGYNEQFF. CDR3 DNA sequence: TGTGCCATCGAGACTAGCGGGGGATACAATGAGCAGTTCTTC.

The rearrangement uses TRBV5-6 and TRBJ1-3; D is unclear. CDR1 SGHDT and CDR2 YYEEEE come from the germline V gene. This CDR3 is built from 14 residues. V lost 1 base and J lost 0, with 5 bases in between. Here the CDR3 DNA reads TGTGCCAGCAGCTTGAGGAGCTCTGGAAACACCATATATTTT. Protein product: CASSLRSSGNTIYF.

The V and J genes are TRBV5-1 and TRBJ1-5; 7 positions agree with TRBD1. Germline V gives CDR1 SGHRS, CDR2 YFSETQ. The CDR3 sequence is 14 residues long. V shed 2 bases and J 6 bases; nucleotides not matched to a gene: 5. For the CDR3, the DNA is TGCGCCAGCAGCTTAGGGGGCGCCGGTCAGCCCCAGCATTTT. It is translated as CASSLGGAGQPQHF.

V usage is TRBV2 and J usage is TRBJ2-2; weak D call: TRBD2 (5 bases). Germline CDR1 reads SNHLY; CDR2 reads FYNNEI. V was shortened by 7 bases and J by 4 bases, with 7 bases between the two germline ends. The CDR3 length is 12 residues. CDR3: CASIAGTGELFF. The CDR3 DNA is TGTGCCAGCATTGCGGGCACCGGGGAGCTGTTTTTT. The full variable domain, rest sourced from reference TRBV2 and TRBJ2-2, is EPEVTQTPSHQVTQMGQEVILRCVPISNHLYFYWYRQILGQKVEFLVSFYNNEISEKSEIFDDQFSVERPDGSNFTLKIRSTKLEDSAMYFCASIAGTGELFFGEGSRLTVL.

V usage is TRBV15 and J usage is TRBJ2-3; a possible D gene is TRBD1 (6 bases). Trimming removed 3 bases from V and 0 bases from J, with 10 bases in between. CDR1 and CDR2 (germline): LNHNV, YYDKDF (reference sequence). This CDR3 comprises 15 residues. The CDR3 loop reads CATSSTGLSTDTQYF. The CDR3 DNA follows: TGTGCCACCAGCAGTACAGGGTTGAGCACAGATACGCAGTATTTT.